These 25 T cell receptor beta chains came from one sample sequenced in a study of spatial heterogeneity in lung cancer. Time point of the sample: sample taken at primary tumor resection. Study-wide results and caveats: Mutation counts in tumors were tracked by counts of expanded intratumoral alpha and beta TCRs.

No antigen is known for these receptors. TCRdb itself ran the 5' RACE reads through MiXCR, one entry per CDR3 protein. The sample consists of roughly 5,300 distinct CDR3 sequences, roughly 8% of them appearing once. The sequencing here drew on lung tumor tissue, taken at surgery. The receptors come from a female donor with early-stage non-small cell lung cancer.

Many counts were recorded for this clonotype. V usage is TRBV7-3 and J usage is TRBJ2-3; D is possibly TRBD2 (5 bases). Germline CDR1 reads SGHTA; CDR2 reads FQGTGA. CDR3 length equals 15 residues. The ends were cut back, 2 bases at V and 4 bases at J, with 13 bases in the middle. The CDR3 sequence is CASSLSGTSADTQYF. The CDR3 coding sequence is TGTGCCAGCAGCTTATCGGGTACTAGTGCAGATACGCAGTATTTT.

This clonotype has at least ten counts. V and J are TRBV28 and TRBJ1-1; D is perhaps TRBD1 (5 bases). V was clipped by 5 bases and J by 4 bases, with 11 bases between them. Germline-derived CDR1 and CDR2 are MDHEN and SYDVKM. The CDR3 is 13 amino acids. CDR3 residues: CASSDSTGTEAFF. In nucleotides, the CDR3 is TGTGCCAGCAGTGACAGCACAGGCACTGAAGCTTTCTTT.

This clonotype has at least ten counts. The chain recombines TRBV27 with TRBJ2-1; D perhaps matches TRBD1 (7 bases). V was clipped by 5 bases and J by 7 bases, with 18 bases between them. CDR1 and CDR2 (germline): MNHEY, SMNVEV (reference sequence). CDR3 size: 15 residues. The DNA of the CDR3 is TGTGCCAGCAGTATAAACAGGGGACGGGGGAATGAGCAGTTCTTC. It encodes CASSINRGRGNEQFF.

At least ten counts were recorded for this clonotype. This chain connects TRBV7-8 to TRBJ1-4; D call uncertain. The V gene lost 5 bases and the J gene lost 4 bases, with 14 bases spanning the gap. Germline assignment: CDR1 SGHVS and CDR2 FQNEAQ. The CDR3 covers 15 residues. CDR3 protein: CASSPNGLVNEKLFF. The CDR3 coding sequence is TGTGCCAGCAGCCCGAATGGGCTAGTTAATGAAAAACTGTTTTTT.

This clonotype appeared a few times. Here the CDR3 DNA reads TGCGCCAGCAGCCGGGACGGACAGTTAATGGGCACCGGGGAGCTGTTTTTT. This gives the protein CASSRDGQLMGTGELFF. V gene TRBV4-1 combines with J gene TRBJ2-2, with D possibly matching TRBD1 (6 bases). CDR1 is MGHRA and CDR2 is YSYEKL in the germline V gene. Between the trimmed V and J ends, which lost 4 bases and 4 bases, there was a span of 19 bases. The CDR3 covers 17 residues.

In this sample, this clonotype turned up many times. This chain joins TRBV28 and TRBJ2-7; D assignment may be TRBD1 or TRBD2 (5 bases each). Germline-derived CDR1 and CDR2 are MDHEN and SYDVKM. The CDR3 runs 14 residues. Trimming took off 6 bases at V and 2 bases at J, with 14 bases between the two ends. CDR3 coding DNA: TGTGCCAGCAGCCGTGGGGGTTTCCCCTACGAGCAGTACTTC. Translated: CASSRGGFPYEQYF.

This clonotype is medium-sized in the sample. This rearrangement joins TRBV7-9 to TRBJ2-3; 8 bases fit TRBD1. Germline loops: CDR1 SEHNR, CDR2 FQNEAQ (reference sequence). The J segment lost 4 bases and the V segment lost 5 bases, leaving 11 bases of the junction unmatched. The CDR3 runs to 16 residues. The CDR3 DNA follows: TGTGCCAGCAGCCAAGGCGTCAGGGGGCGATCAGATACGCAGTATTTT. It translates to CASSQGVRGRSDTQYF.

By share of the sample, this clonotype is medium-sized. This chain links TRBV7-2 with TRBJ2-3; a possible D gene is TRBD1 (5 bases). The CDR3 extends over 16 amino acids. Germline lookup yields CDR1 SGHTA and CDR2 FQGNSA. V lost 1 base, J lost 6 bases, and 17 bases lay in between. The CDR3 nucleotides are TGTGCCAGCAGCTTAGTCCGCTACCGTTCAGGGGATACGCAGTATTTT. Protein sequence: CASSLVRYRSGDTQYF. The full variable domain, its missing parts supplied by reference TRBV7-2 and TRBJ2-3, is GAGVSQSPSNKVTEKGKDVELRCDPISGHTALYWYRQSLGQGLEFLIYFQGNSAPDKSGLPSDRFSAERTGGSVSTLTIQRTQQEDSAVYLCASSLVRYRSGDTQYFGPGTRLTVL.

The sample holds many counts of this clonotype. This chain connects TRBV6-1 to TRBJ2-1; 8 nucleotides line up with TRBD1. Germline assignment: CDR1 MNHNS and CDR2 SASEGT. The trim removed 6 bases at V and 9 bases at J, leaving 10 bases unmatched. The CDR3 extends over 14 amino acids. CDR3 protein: CASSRSGQAVEQFF. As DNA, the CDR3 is TGTGCCAGCAGCCGGTCGGGACAGGCGGTTGAGCAGTTCTTC.

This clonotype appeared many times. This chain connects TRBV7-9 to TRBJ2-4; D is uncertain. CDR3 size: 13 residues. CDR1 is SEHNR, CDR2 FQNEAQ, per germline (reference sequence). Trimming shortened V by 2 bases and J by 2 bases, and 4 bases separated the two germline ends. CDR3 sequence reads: CASSLPPKNIQYF. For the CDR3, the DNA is TGTGCCAGCAGCTTACCCCCCAAAAACATTCAGTACTTC.

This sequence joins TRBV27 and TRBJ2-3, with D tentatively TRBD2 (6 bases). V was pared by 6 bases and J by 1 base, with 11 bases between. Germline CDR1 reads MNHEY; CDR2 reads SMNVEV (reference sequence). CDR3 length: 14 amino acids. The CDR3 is CASSPGLRTDTQYF. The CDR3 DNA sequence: TGTGCCAGCAGCCCGGGACTTCGCACAGATACGCAGTATTTT.

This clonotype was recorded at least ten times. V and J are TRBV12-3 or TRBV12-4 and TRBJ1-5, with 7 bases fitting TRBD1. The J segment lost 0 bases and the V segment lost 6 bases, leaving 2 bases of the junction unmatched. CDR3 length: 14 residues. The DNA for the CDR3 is TGTGCCAGCAGGGGACAGTATAGCAATCAGCCCCAGCATTTT. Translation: CASRGQYSNQPQHF.

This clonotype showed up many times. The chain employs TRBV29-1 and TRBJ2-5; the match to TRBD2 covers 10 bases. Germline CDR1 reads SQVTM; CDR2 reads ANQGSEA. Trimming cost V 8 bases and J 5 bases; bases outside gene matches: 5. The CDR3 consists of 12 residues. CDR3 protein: CSIIAGGETQYF. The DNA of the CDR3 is TGCAGCATTATAGCGGGGGGTGAGACCCAGTACTTC.

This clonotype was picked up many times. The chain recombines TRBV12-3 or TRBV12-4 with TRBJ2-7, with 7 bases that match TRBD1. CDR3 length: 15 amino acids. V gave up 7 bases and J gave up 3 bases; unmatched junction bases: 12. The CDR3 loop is CASTSDRVPFYEQYF. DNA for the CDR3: TGTGCCAGCACCAGCGACAGGGTCCCCTTCTACGAGCAGTACTTC.

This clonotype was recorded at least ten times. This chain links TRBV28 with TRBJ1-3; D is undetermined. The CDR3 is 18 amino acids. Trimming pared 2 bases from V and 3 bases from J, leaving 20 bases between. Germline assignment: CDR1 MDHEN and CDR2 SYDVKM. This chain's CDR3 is CASSLEAFWNPGGNTIYF. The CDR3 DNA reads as TGTGCCAGCAGTTTAGAAGCCTTCTGGAATCCCGGTGGAAACACCATATATTTT. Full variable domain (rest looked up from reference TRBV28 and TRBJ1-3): DVKVTQSSRYLVKRTGEKVFLECVQDMDHENMFWYRQDPGLGLRLIYFSYDVKMKEKGDIPEGYSVSREKKERFSLILESASTNQTSMYLCASSLEAFWNPGGNTIYFGEGSWLTVV.

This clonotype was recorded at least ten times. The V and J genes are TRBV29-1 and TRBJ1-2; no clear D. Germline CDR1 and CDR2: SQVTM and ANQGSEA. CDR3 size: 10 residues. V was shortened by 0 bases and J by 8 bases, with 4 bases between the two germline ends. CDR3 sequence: CSVEETGYTF. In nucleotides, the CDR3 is TGCAGCGTTGAAGAGACAGGCTACACCTTC. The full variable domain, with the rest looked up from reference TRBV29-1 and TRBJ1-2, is SAVISQKPSRDICQRGTSLTIQCQVDSQVTMMFWYRQQPGQSLTLIATANQGSEATYESGFVIDKFPISRPNLTFSTLTVSNMSPEDSSIYLCSVEETGYTFGSGTRLTVV.

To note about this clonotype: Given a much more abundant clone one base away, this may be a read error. The CDR3 DNA reads TGTGCCAGCAGTTACTGGACTAGCTGGAGCGGGTACGAGCAGTACTTC. Translated, it gives CASSYWTSWSGYEQYF. V usage is TRBV6-2 or TRBV6-3 and J usage is TRBJ2-7; TRBD2 agrees at 8 bases. Trimming took 1 base from V and 4 from J; bases not matched to a gene: 9. The CDR3 consists of 16 residues. Germline CDR1 reads MNHEY; CDR2 reads SVGEGT.

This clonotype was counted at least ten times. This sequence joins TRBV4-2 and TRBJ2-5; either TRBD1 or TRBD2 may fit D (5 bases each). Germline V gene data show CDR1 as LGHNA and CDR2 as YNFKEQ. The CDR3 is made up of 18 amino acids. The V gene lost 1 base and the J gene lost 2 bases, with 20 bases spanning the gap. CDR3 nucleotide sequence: TGTGCCAGCAGCCAAGCAGGAGGAAGAGGGACGGGGCAAGAGACCCAGTACTTC. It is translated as CASSQAGGRGTGQETQYF.

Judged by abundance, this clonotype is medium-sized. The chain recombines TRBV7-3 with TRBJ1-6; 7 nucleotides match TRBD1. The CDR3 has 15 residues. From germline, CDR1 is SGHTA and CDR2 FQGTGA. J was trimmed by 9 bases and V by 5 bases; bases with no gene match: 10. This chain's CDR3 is CASSPTGTETSPLHF. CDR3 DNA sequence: TGTGCCAGCAGCCCAACGGGGACAGAAACTTCACCCCTCCACTTT. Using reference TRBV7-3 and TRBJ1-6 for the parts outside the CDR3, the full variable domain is GAGVSQTPSNKVTEKGKYVELRCDPISGHTALYWYRQSLGQGPEFLIYFQGTGAADDSGLPNDRFFAVRPEGSVSTLKIQRTERGDSAVYLCASSPTGTETSPLHFGNGTRLTVT.

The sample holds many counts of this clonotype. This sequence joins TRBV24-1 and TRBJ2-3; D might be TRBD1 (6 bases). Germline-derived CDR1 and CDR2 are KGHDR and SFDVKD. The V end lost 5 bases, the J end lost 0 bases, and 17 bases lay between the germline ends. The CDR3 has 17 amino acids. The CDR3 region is CATSGVAQGTSTDTQYF. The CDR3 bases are TGTGCCACCAGTGGCGTTGCACAGGGAACTAGCACAGATACGCAGTATTTT.

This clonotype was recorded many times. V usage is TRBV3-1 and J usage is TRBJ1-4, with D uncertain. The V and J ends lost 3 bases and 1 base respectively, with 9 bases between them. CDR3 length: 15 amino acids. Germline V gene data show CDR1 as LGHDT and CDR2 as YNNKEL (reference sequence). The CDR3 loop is CASSHRSGTNEKLFF. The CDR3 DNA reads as TGTGCCAGCAGCCACCGTTCGGGAACTAATGAAAAACTGTTTTTT.

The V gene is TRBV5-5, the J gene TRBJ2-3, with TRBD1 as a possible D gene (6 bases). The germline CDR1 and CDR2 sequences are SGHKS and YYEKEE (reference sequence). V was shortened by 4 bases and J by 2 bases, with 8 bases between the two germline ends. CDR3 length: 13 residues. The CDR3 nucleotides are TGTGCCAGCAGCCCAGGGGACACAGATACGCAGTATTTT. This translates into CASSPGDTDTQYF.

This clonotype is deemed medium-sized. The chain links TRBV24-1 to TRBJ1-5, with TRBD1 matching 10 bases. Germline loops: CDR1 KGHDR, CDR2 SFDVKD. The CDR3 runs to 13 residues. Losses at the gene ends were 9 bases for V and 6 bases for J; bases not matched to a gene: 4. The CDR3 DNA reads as TGTGCCACCGCAGACAGGGGGCTTCAGCCCCAGCATTTT. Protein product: CATADRGLQPQHF.

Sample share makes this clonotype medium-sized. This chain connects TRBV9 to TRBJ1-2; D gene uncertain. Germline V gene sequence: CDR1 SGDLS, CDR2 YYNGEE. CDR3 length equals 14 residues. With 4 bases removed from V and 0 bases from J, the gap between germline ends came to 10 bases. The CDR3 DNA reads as TGTGCCAGCAGCCCGGATATAGCTAACTATGGCTACACCTTC. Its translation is CASSPDIANYGYTF.

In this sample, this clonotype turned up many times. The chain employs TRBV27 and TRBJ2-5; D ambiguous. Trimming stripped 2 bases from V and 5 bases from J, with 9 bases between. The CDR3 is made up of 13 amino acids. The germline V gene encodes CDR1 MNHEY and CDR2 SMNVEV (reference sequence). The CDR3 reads CASSLTSRETQYF. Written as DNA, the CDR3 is TGTGCCAGCAGTTTAACTTCCAGGGAGACCCAGTACTTC.